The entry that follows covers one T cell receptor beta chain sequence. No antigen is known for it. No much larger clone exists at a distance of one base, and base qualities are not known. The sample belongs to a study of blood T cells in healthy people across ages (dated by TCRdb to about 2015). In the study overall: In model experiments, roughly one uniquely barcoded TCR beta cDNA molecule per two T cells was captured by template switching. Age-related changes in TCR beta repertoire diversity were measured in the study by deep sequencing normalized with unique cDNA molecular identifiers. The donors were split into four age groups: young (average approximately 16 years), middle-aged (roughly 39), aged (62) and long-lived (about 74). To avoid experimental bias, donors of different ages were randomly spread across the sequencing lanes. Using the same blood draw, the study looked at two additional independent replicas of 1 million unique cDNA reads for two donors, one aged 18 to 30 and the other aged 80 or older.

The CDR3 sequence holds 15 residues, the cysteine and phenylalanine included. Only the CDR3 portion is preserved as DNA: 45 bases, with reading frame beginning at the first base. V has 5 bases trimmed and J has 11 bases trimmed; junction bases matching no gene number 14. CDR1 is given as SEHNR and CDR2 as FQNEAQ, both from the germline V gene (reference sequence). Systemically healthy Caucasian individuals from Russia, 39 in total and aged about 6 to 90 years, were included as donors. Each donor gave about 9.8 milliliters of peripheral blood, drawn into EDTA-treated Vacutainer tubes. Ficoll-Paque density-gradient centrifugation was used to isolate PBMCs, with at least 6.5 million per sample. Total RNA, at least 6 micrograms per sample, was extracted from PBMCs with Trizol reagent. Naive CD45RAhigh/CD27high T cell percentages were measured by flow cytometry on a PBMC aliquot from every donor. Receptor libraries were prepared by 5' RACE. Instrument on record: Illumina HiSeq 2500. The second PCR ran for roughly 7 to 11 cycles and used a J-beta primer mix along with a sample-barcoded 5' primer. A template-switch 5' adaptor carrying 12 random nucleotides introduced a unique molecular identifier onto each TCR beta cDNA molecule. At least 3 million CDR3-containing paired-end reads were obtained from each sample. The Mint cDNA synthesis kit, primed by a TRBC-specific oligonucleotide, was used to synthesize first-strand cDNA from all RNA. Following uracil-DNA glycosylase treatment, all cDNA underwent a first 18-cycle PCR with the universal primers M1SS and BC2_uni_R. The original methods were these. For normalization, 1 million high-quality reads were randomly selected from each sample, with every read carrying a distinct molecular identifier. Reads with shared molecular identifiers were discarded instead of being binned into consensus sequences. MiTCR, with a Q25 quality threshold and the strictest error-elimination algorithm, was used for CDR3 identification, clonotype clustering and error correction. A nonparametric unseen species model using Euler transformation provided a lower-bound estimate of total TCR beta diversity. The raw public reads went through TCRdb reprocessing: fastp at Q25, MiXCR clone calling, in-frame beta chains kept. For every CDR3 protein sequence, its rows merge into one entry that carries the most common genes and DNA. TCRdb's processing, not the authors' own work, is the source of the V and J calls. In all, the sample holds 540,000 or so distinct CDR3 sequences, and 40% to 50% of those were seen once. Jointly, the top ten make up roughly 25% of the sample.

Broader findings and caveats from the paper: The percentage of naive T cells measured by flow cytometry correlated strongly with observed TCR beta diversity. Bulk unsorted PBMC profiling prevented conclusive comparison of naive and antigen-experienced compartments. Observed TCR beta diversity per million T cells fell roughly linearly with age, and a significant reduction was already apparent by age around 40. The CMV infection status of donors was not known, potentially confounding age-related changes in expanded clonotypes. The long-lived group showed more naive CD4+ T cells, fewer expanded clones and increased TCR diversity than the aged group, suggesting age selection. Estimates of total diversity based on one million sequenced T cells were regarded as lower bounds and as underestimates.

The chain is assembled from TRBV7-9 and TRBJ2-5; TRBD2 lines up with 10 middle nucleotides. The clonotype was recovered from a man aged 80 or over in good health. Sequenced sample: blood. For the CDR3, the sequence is CASSGRLAGMNEQYF. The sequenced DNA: TGTGCCAGCAGCGGAAGACTAGCGGGTATGAATGAGCAGTACTTC.